The clone carrying this T cell receptor (beta chain) has only a few counts. These data are taken from a study of CD8+ T cells in alopecia areata. The trim removed 3 bases at V and 2 bases at J, leaving 2 bases unmatched. CDR3 size: 14 residues. Germline V lookup: CDR1 SGHRS, CDR2 YFSETQ. RNA, once extracted, was reverse transcribed into cDNA for use as the sequencing template. Method: immunoSEQ multiplex PCR; TCRdb's copy keeps in-frame clones and lacks some. The profile shows about 160,000 clones, 55% to 75% of them singletons. Documented treatment: oral pan-JAK inhibitor, 5-10 mg twice daily. The V call is TRBV5-1, the J call TRBJ1-2; 9 nucleotides match TRBD1. This clonotype was sampled from a human donor with alopecia areata. The sequences come from CD4+ T cells sorted from blood, collected at week 4, from a patient treated with tofacitinib. The CDR3 DNA sequence: TGCGCCAGCAGCTCGACAGGGGGAAACTATGGCTACACCTTC. Its protein product is CASSSTGGNYGYTF.